This T cell receptor beta chain stems from a study of blood T cells in healthy people across ages. The wider study: For every two T cells, template switching captured about one barcoded beta molecule.

Alongside a J-beta primer mix, a sample-barcoded 5' primer served in a second PCR lasting about 7 to 11 cycles. Carrying 12 random nucleotides, a template-switch adaptor labeled each individual cDNA molecule. In TCRdb, the 5' RACE reads were re-called with MiXCR into one record per CDR3 protein. The sample lists under 850,000 distinct CDR3 sequences; roughly 34% were seen once. This sequence was found in a man aged 18 to 30 in good health. Specimen: blood.

CDR3 loop: CASSLRTASNTGELFF. The CDR3 DNA reads TGTGCCAGCAGCCTAAGGACAGCTTCGAACACCGGGGAGCTGTTTTTT. The genes are TRBV7-9 and TRBJ2-2; D is perhaps TRBD1 (6 bases). CDR3 length equals 16 residues. Germline assignment: CDR1 SEHNR and CDR2 FQNEAQ (reference sequence). V lost 5 bases to trimming and J lost 0 bases, with 13 bases between them.